This TCR beta chain was retrieved from a study of cytomegalovirus exposure and HLA in healthy donors. General observations from the study: The CMV antigen specificity of three CMV-associated chains was confirmed through in vitro analysis.

The method was immunoSEQ multiplex PCR; TCRdb's version includes in-frame clones alone and lacks a portion of them. This table holds around 250,000 clones, around 90% found once. This CDR3 is built from 15 residues. Germline V gene data show CDR1 as MDHEN and CDR2 as SYDVKM. V was clipped by 5 bases and J by 4 bases; unmatched bases: 6. Of note for this clone: As yet, its antigen is unknown.

This chain uses TRBV28 with TRBJ1-5; 9 bases are a match to TRBD1. The TCR sequence derives from a woman younger than 30 in good health and CMV-seronegative. Sample: PBMCs. The CDR3 loop is CASSETGGANQPQHF. The DNA of the CDR3 is TGTGCCAGCAGTGAAACAGGGGGCGCGAATCAGCCCCAGCATTTT.